The rows below give T cell receptor beta chains drawn from one sample of a study of shared clonotypes between healthy human individuals. Libraries were prepared by immunoSEQ multiplex PCR; TCRdb keeps only in-frame clonotypes and omits some of them. Of around 1 million clones listed, over 60% are singletons. Sequencing was performed on memory CD4+ T cells sorted from blood. Every receptor here comes from a man aged 18 to 30 in good health. Both conserved end residues are part of each CDR3.

TRBV7-2,TRBJ2-1,CASSFSARYNEQFF
TRBV5-5,TRBJ2-6,CASSLWGPGANVLTF
TRBV21-1,TRBJ2-3,CASSKAGRSSTDTQYF
TRBV4-1,TRBJ1-1,CASSLRTSDEAFF
TRBV7-8,TRBJ1-1,CASSFLERSAEAFF
TRBV6-5,TRBJ2-2,CASRRQVNTGELFF
TRBV27,TRBJ2-1,CASSLNYNEQFF
TRBV11-2,TRBJ2-7,CASSGRGTGAEQYF
TRBV18,TRBJ2-7,CASSPRVLATSPSGTGTYEQYF
TRBV2,TRBJ1-4,CASSEAGAPGEKLFF
TRBV7-2,TRBJ2-4,CASSLPGQGAKNIQYF
TRBV5-1,TRBJ2-5,CASSPQGALGTQYF
TRBV11-1,TRBJ2-7,CASSYFRVYYEQYF
TRBV28,TRBJ2-3,CASSLLNRGPDTQYF
TRBV7-9,TRBJ2-1,CASSPGLNEQFF
TRBV6-1,TRBJ1-5,CASRKGGYSNQPQHF
TRBV7-6,TRBJ2-3,CASSLAGLGPDTQYF
TRBV5-1,TRBJ2-3,CASTSGALSDTQYF
TRBV14,TRBJ2-3,CASSQDYVLGTGTDTQYF
TRBV6-5,TRBJ1-2,CASRKGIYGYTF
TRBV6-6,TRBJ2-7,CASTEGLAFYEQYF
TRBV7-2,TRBJ2-7,CASTGEGIGSSYEQYF
TRBV5-4,TRBJ1-2,CASSMGQGDYGYTF
TRBV6-4,TRBJ2-1,CASSEGGTSAARNEQFF
TRBV27,TRBJ2-7,CASSDQPGQAYEQYF
TRBV7-6,TRBJ2-1,CASSLVSASSYNEQFF
TRBV7-2,TRBJ1-1,CASSFLGREAEAFF
TRBV9,TRBJ2-1,CASSAGGLAPPYNEQFF
TRBV7-9,TRBJ2-1,CASSLGAMGNEQFF
TRBV6-5,TRBJ2-5,CASSQRGQPEETQYF
TRBV21-1,TRBJ2-7,CASSARGQGNTYEQYF
TRBV4-1,TRBJ1-5,CASSQEGVGSNQPQHF
TRBV19,TRBJ2-2,CASSNAGSNTGELFF
TRBV1,TRBJ1-3,CTSSQGTGETGNTIYF
TRBV6-5,TRBJ2-1,CASFDRGGNEQFF
TRBV5-6,TRBJ2-5,CASSLNVGFGTQYF
TRBV27,TRBJ2-4,CASSWGPGSGAAKNIQYF
TRBV30,TRBJ1-2,CAWGGQAADYGYTF
TRBV11-2,TRBJ2-5,CASSLSSGSGETQYF
TRBV6-5,TRBJ2-7,CASSSWTSGSYEQYF
TRBV30,TRBJ1-3,CAWSPGGNTIYF
TRBV19,TRBJ2-2,CASSIGAAGELFF
TRBV4-3,TRBJ2-1,CASSQVQTGTVKQFF
TRBV28,TRBJ1-5,CASSQPSRVRAQHF
TRBV9,TRBJ2-3,CASSVVLVGTSTDTQYF
TRBV2,TRBJ1-2,CASSEGTGNYGYTF